This T cell receptor beta chain derives from a study of vaccination and CD4 T cells after COVID-19. The study, taken as a whole, reports: This study had few convalescent patients and no early post-infection samples.

Sequenced with the Oncomine TCR Beta short-read assay was DNA taken from cultured CD4+ T cells. Genomic DNA from cultured CD4+ T cells was extracted. A single record per CDR3 protein comes from TCRdb applying MiXCR to the PCR reads. The data show 14,000 to 15,000 distinct CDR3 sequences, 40% to 60% seen once. The CDR3 is made up of 16 amino acids. The V end was cut by 6 bases, the J end by 6 bases, with 20 bases between. The treatment: roughly 10-day PBMC culture with coronavirus spike peptide pools or control peptides (ViraFEST assay). Expansion of antigen-specific T cells with peptide pools by ViraFEST preceded sequencing of TCRs. Worth noting for this clonotype: Its antigen is unknown.

The sequence was collected from a human donor with COVID-19. This specimen consisted of cultured CD4+ T cells from blood, obtained after SARS-CoV-2 vaccination. V usage is TRBV12-3 or TRBV12-4 and J usage is TRBJ2-2; D might be TRBD1 (6 bases). CDR3: CASSWAGTIRAGELFF. The CDR3 DNA follows: TGTGCCAGCAGCTGGGCCGGGACAATTCGGGCCGGGGAGCTGTTTTTT.